These 2 T cell receptor beta chains were sequenced from one sample in a study of blood T cell repertoires in COVID-19. The table came from immunoSEQ multiplex PCR; TCRdb's copy has only in-frame clones and leaves some out. The data hold fewer than 300,000 clones, with approximately 88% observed a single time. Sequencing was carried out using peripheral blood. All receptors derive from a woman aged 25 to 39 with acute or convalescent COVID-19.

The chain uses TRBV7-2 and TRBJ2-2, with TRBD2 matching 10 bases. The J segment lost 4 bases and the V segment lost 4 bases, leaving 6 bases of the junction unmatched. The CDR3 contains 16 residues. The germline V gene has CDR1 SGHTA and CDR2 FQGNSA. CDR3 region: CASSSRSGRGTGELFF. As DNA, the CDR3 is TGTGCCAGCAGCTCACGCAGCGGGAGGGGCACCGGGGAGCTGTTTTTT. Together with reference TRBV7-2 and TRBJ2-2, the CDR3 gives the full variable domain: GAGVSQSPSNKVTEKGKDVELRCDPISGHTALYWYRQSLGQGLEFLIYFQGNSAPDKSGLPSDRFSAERTGGSVSTLTIQRTQQEDSAVYLCASSSRSGRGTGELFFGEGSRLTVL.

This chain connects TRBV7-2 to TRBJ2-7; TRBD2 aligns across 13 bases. J lost 7 bases, V lost 5 bases, and 8 bases had no gene match. The CDR3 runs to 15 residues. Germline CDR1 reads SGHTA; CDR2 reads FQGNSA. The CDR3 reads CASSPGLAGVGEQYF. CDR3 coding DNA: TGTGCCAGCAGCCCCGGACTAGCGGGAGTGGGTGAGCAGTACTTC.